These 2 T cell receptor beta chains were sequenced from one sample in a study of T cell responses to AZD1222 COVID-19 vaccine. Clones were sequenced by immunoSEQ multiplex PCR, and TCRdb holds only the in-frame ones, with some missing. The sample contains over 100,000 clones, 80% to 90% of which appear only once. Sequencing used peripheral blood, obtained on day 0 of AZD1222 vaccination. Receptors were obtained from an adult in good health.

The chain is built from TRBV6-6 and TRBJ1-1; no clear D gene. This CDR3 has 14 residues. Germline V lookup: CDR1 MNHNY, CDR2 SVGAGI (reference sequence). The V end was cut by 10 bases, the J end by 2 bases, with 17 bases between. CDR3 bases: TGTGCCATTTCGAAGGGAAGAGAAAACACTGAAGCTTTCTTT. This encodes CAISKGRENTEAFF.

V usage is TRBV28 and J usage is TRBJ2-7, with D perhaps TRBD1 or TRBD2 (6 bases each). Trimming cost V 5 bases and J 9 bases, with 23 bases left between them. The CDR3 length is 15 residues. Per the germline V gene, CDR1 is MDHEN and CDR2 is SYDVKM. The CDR3 DNA reads as TGTGCCAGCAGTCCTAGGGGGGCACCCTCTTTGCGGCAGTACTTC. Translated, it gives CASSPRGAPSLRQYF.